Listed below are T cell receptor beta chains from one sample, sequenced in a study of cytomegalovirus exposure and HLA in healthy donors. The protocol was immunoSEQ multiplex PCR, while the TCRdb copy is restricted to in-frame clones and leaves out a portion. The table shows 150,000 to 180,000 clones, with roughly 80% occurring only once. The sample consisted of PBMCs. Source of these receptors: a woman aged 40-49 years in good health and CMV-seronegative. CDR3s include the opening cysteine and the closing phenylalanine or tryptophan. A D gene is named only where the DNA matches it firmly. A clone size is listed for some rows: how often the clone was seen (once, few, many), or a class if it is expanded.

>NA|TRBV5-4|NA|14|TRBJ1-2
CASSLEGAYYGYTF
TGTGCCAGCAGCTTGGAAGGGGCATACTATGGCTACACCTTC
>NA|TRBV6-5|NA|14|TRBJ2-2
CASSSRVVHGELFF
TGTGCCAGCAGCAGCAGGGTTGTTCACGGGGAGCTGTTTTTT
>NA|TRBV23-1|once|19|TRBJ2-6
CASSQEGRDGSSGANVLTF
TGCGCCAGCAGTCAAGAGGGAAGGGATGGGAGCTCTGGGGCCAACGTCCTGACTTTC
>TRBD1|TRBV19|once|15|TRBJ2-7
CASSIHRGFSYEQYF
TGTGCCAGTAGTATACACAGGGGTTTCTCCTACGAGCAGTACTTC
>NA|TRBV27|NA|11|TRBJ2-7
CASSSLYEQYF
TGTGCCAGCAGTTCCCTCTACGAGCAGTACTTC
>TRBD1|TRBV5-6|NA|15|TRBJ1-4
CASSTRDRVLEKLFF
TGTGCCAGCAGCACCCGGGACAGGGTCCTCGAAAAACTGTTTTTT
>NA|TRBV13|NA|12|TRBJ2-1
CASSWRDNEQFF
TGTGCCAGCAGCTGGAGGGACAATGAGCAGTTCTTC
>TRBD1|TRBV28|NA|17|TRBJ2-7
CASSRSGRDRGLYEQYF
TGTGCCAGCAGCCGATCCGGCCGGGACAGGGGGCTTTACGAGCAGTACTTC
>NA|TRBV18|once|13|TRBJ2-7
CASSPGGPYEQYF
TGTGCCAGCTCACCCGGAGGGCCCTACGAGCAGTACTTC
>TRBD1|TRBV5-1|NA|15|TRBJ1-1
CASSLLPGQGDEAFF
TGCGCCAGCAGCTTACTACCGGGACAGGGGGATGAAGCTTTCTTT
>NA|TRBV6-5|NA|14|TRBJ2-1
CASSRAGSYNEQFF
TGTGCCAGCAGCCGGGCGGGGTCCTACAATGAGCAGTTCTTC
>TRBD1|TRBV5-6|few|13|TRBJ1-2
CASSLGGGQGYTF
TGTGCCAGCAGCTTGGGAGGGGGCCAAGGCTACACCTTC
>NA|TRBV5-1|few|13|TRBJ2-3
CASSPSGTDTQYF
TGCGCCAGCAGCCCCAGCGGCACAGATACGCAGTATTTT
>NA|TRBV28|NA|18|TRBJ2-2
CASYLTGGGTVRTGELFF
TGTGCCAGCTATCTCACTGGAGGCGGGACAGTCAGGACCGGGGAGCTGTTTTTT
>TRBD1|TRBV27|few|13|TRBJ2-2
CASNLGGGGELFF
TGTGCCAGCAATCTAGGGGGCGGCGGGGAGCTGTTTTTT
>TRBD1|TRBV2|NA|18|TRBJ2-6
CASSERDRGLPGANVLTF
TGTGCCAGCAGTGAAAGGGACAGGGGGTTGCCTGGGGCCAACGTCCTGACTTTC
>TRBD1|TRBV29-1|few|15|TRBJ2-1
CSVEGLRDSYNEQFF
TGCAGCGTTGAAGGTCTCCGGGACAGCTACAATGAGCAGTTCTTC
>NA|TRBV6-5|NA|16|TRBJ2-1
CASSYLPRGSYNEQFF
TGTGCCAGCAGTTACCTACCCCGCGGGTCCTACAATGAGCAGTTCTTC
>NA|TRBV5-8|few|12|TRBJ2-2
CASRLYPGELFF
TGTGCCAGCAGACTGTATCCCGGGGAGCTGTTTTTT
>TRBD2|TRBV5-1|NA|17|TRBJ2-5
CASSSLVSGSLQETQYF
TGCGCCAGCAGCTCCCTCGTAAGCGGGAGCCTACAAGAGACCCAGTACTTC
>TRBD1|TRBV5-1|NA|15|TRBJ2-1
CASNLGGQGVLEQFF
TGCGCCAGCAACTTGGGGGGACAGGGAGTTTTGGAGCAGTTCTTC
>TRBD2|TRBV29-1|NA|22|TRBJ2-1
CSVAGADPPLSSGRPDYNEQFF
TGCAGCGTTGCCGGGGCAGATCCACCGCTCTCTAGCGGGCGGCCCGATTACAATGAGCAGTTCTTC
>TRBD2|TRBV5-1|NA|15|TRBJ2-7
CASSLGLATAHEQYF
TGCGCCAGCAGCTTGGGACTAGCGACGGCCCACGAGCAGTACTTC
>TRBD1|TRBV19|few|14|TRBJ2-2
CAIKNRGDTGELFF
TGTGCCATTAAGAACAGGGGGGACACCGGGGAGCTGTTTTTT
>TRBD2|TRBV4-2|NA|21|TRBJ2-1
CASSQDLSGGAAGLLYNEQFF
TGTGCCAGCAGCCAAGATCTGAGCGGGGGGGCAGCCGGCCTCCTTTACAATGAGCAGTTCTTC
>TRBD1|TRBV19|NA|13|TRBJ1-1
CASSADRDTEAFF
TGTGCCAGTAGTGCCGACAGGGACACTGAAGCTTTCTTT
>TRBD1|TRBV5-1|NA|15|TRBJ1-2
CASSLELTGGYGYTF
TGCGCCAGCAGCTTAGAGCTGACAGGGGGCTATGGCTACACCTTC
>TRBD1|TRBV19|NA|13|TRBJ2-5
CASRGTVQETQYF
TGTGCCAGTAGGGGGACAGTACAAGAGACCCAGTACTTC
>NA|TRBV7-9|NA|16|TRBJ1-2
CASSFAGSHPLYGYTF
TGTGCCAGCAGCTTTGCGGGCAGCCACCCTCTCTATGGCTACACCTTC
>TRBD2|TRBV23-1|NA|17|TRBJ2-3
CASTWDGPSGSSDTQYF
TGCGCCAGCACCTGGGACGGCCCTAGCGGGAGCTCAGATACGCAGTATTTT
>TRBD2|TRBV5-5|few|14|TRBJ2-7
CASSESGGSYEQYF
TGTGCCAGCAGCGAGAGCGGGGGATCCTACGAGCAGTACTTC
>NA|TRBV5-6|NA|16|TRBJ1-3
CASSYLARDSGNTIYF
TGTGCCAGCAGCTACCTGGCCCGCGACAGCGGAAACACCATATATTTT
>NA|TRBV27|NA|14|TRBJ1-1
CASTGNVMNTEAFF
TGTGCCAGCACAGGGAATGTAATGAACACTGAAGCTTTCTTT
>TRBD2|TRBV5-1|NA|13|TRBJ2-7
CASSSRGGPEQYF
TGCGCCAGCAGCTCTCGGGGGGGGCCCGAGCAGTACTTC
>TRBD2|TRBV28|NA|16|TRBJ2-7
CASSSLGSSGSYEQYF
TGTGCCAGCAGTTCCCTAGGTTCTAGCGGGTCCTACGAGCAGTACTTC
>TRBD1|TRBV2|NA|13|TRBJ1-1
CARARDRNTEAFF
TGTGCCAGGGCAAGGGACAGGAACACTGAAGCTTTCTTT
>TRBD1|TRBV2|NA|11|TRBJ2-7
CASSAQGKQYF
TGTGCCAGCAGTGCACAGGGGAAACAGTACTTC
>NA|TRBV20-1|NA|11|TRBJ1-4
CSARVRGKLFF
TGCAGTGCTAGAGTAAGGGGGAAACTGTTTTTT
>TRBD1|TRBV2|NA|14|TRBJ1-1
CASSGDRGPIEAFF
TGTGCCAGCAGTGGGGACAGGGGGCCCATTGAAGCTTTCTTT
>NA|TRBV1|NA|15|TRBJ2-7
CTSSQTSGTLDEQYF
TGCACCAGCAGTCAGACTAGCGGGACTCTCGACGAGCAGTACTTC
>TRBD2|TRBV5-1|NA|15|TRBJ2-1
CASSFTSGGALEQFF
TGCGCCAGCAGCTTTACTAGCGGGGGGGCTTTGGAGCAGTTCTTC
>NA|TRBV25-1|NA|15|TRBJ1-6
CASSGGPTDDSPLHF
TGTGCCAGCAGTGGGGGCCCGACAGATGATTCACCCCTCCACTTT
>NA|TRBV7-9|NA|14|TRBJ1-6
CASSLEQGNSPLHF
TGTGCCAGCAGCTTAGAGCAGGGGAATTCACCCCTCCACTTT
>NA|TRBV10-3|NA|14|TRBJ1-2
CAISEDEQGVGYTF
TGTGCCATCAGTGAGGATGAACAGGGTGTGGGCTACACCTTC
>TRBD2|TRBV13|NA|17|TRBJ2-7
CASSRGEGLADNYEQYF
TGTGCCAGCAGCAGGGGGGAGGGACTAGCGGACAACTACGAGCAGTACTTC
>NA|TRBV19|once|14|TRBJ2-5
CASSVQGGQETQYF
TGTGCCAGTAGTGTACAGGGTGGACAAGAGACCCAGTACTTC
>NA|TRBV6-6|NA|16|TRBJ2-5
CASSYSSGHSGETQYF
TGTGCCAGCAGTTACTCGAGCGGTCACTCGGGGGAGACCCAGTACTTC
>TRBD1|TRBV30|NA|13|TRBJ1-1
CAWDRALNTEAFF
TGTGCCTGGGACAGGGCCCTGAACACTGAAGCTTTCTTT
>NA|TRBV5-1|NA|14|TRBJ2-7
CASSFRDTTYEQYF
TGCGCCAGCAGCTTTAGGGACACCACCTACGAGCAGTACTTC